The source of this T cell receptor beta chain is a study of T cells in Graves' hyperthyroidism and ophthalmopathy. RNA transcripts gave rise to amplified TCR beta CDR3 regions. HTBI primers drove first-round RT-PCR of the TCR CDR3. TCRdb reprocessed the multiplex PCR reads with MiXCR, giving one entry per CDR3 protein. The repertoire includes under 700,000 distinct CDR3 sequences, roughly 46% of them detected once, and approximately 8.2% sits in the top ten. Patients counted as stable if ophthalmopathy did not develop within 18 months. Patients were excluded for uncontrolled infection, other autoimmune disease, pregnancy or lactation. Clinicians diagnosed patients from clinical symptoms, serum thyroxine and TRAb, thyroid ultrasound and orbital computed tomography. The source material was peripheral blood or thyroid tissue (not recorded which). The clonotype originates from a woman between 18 and 30 years old with Graves' hyperthyroidism.

CDR3 in amino acids: CARTSWDGYTF. The CDR3 region has the DNA TGTGCTAGAACCTCATGGGACGGCTACACCTTC. J is TRBJ1-2 and V is TRBV24-1, with a weak D call TRBD1 (5 bases). Germline-derived CDR1 and CDR2 are KGHDR and SFDVKD. This CDR3 spans 11 amino acids.